This T cell receptor beta chain was captured by sequencing in a study of blood T cell repertoires in COVID-19. On the study more broadly: The United States, Italy and Spain were the sources of the acute and convalescent COVID-19 samples.

Participants spanned ages about 18 to 100 years and resided in around 25 US areas. Cohort placement rested on clinical history that participants reported themselves. Exposed volunteers were people who met a COVID-19 case within 2 weeks before study entry. The CDR3 contains 15 residues. The V segment lost 3 bases and the J segment 4 bases; nucleotides outside the gene matches: 4. Germline V gene sequence: CDR1 LNHDA, CDR2 SQIVND (reference sequence). The data were produced by immunoSEQ multiplex PCR, yet TCRdb's version contains in-frame clones alone and is incomplete. The sample yields around 190,000 clones, around 83% seen once.

The TCR was taken from a woman aged 25 to 39 who had been exposed to COVID-19. The chain links TRBV19 to TRBJ1-4, with 8 bases fitting TRBD1. Sequencing was performed on PBMCs or T cells enriched from blood (not recorded which). CDR3 in amino acids: CASSIRQGLNEKLFF. CDR3 nucleotide sequence: TGTGCCAGTAGTATTCGACAGGGGCTTAATGAAAAACTGTTTTTT.